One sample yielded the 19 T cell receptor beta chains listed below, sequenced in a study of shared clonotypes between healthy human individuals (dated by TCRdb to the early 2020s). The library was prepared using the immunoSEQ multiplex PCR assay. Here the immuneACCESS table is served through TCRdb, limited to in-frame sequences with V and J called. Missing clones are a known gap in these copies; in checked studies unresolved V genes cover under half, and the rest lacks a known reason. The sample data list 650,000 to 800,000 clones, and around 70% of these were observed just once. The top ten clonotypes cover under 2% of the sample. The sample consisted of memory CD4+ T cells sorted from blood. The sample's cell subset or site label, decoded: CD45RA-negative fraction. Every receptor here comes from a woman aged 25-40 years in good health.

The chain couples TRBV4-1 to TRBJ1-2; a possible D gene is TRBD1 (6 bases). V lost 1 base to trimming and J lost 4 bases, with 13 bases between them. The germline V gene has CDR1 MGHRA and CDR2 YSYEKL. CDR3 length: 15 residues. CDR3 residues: CASSQVSRGTYGYTF. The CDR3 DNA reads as TGCGCCAGCAGCCAAGTTTCCAGGGGTACCTATGGCTACACCTTC.

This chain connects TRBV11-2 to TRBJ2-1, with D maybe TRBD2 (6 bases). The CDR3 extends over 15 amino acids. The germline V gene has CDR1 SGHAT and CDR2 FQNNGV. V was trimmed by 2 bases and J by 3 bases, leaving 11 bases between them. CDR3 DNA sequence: TGTGCCAGCAGCTTATCCGACGGGAGCTACAATGAGCAGTTCTTC. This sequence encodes CASSLSDGSYNEQFF. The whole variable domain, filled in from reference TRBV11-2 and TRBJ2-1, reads EAGVAQSPRYKIIEKRQSVAFWCNPISGHATLYWYQQILGQGPKLLIQFQNNGVVDDSQLPKDRFSAERLKGVDSTLKIQPAKLEDSAVYLCASSLSDGSYNEQFFGPGTRLTVL.

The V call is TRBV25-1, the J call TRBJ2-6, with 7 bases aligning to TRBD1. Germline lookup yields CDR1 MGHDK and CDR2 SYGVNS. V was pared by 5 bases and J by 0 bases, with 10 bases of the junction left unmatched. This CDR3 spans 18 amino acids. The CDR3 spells CASSRPGTDHSGANVLTF. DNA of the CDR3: TGTGCCAGCAGTAGACCCGGGACAGACCACTCTGGGGCCAACGTCCTGACTTTC.

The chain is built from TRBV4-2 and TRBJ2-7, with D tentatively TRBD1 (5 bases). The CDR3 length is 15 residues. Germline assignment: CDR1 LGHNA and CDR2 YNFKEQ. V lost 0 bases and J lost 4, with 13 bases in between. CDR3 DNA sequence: TGTGCCAGCAGCCAAGAGGCTAGGACAACATACGAGCAGTACTTC. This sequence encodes CASSQEARTTYEQYF.

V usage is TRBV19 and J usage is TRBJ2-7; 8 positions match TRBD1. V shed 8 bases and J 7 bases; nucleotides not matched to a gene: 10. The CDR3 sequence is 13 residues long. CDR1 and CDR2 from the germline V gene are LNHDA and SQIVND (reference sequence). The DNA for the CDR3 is TGTGCCAGTGGGACCCAGGGGGCTAAAGAGCAGTACTTC. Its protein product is CASGTQGAKEQYF.

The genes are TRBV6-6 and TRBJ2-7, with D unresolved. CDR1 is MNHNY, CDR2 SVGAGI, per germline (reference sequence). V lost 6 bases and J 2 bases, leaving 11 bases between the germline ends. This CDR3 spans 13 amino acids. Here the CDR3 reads CASRSRMPYEQYF. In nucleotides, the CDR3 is TGTGCCAGCAGGAGCAGGATGCCCTACGAGCAGTACTTC.

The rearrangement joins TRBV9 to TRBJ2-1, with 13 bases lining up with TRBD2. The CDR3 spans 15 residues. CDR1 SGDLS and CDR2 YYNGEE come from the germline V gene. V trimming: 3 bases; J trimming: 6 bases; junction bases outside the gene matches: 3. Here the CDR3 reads CASSARLAGGNEQFF. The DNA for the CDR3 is TGTGCCAGCAGCGCAAGACTAGCGGGAGGCAATGAGCAGTTCTTC.

The CDR3 spells CASMATATGYTEAFF. Written as DNA, the CDR3 is TGTGCCAGTATGGCAACGGCAACGGGCTACACTGAAGCTTTCTTT. The V and J genes are TRBV19 and TRBJ1-1; D call uncertain. Trimming removed 7 bases at V and 3 bases at J, with 18 bases between. The germline V gene encodes CDR1 LNHDA and CDR2 SQIVND (reference sequence). CDR3 size: 15 residues.

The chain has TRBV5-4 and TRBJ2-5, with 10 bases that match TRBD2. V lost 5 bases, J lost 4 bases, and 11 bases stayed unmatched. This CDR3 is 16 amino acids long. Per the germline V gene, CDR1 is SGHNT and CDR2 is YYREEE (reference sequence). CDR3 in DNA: TGTGCCAGCAGTCCTTGGGGGAGCGGGAGGGCAGAGACCCAGTACTTC. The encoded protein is CASSPWGSGRAETQYF. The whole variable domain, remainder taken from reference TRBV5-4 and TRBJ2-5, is ETGVTQSPTHLIKTRGQQVTLRCSSQSGHNTVSWYQQALGQGPQFIFQYYREEENGRGNFPPRFSGLQFPNYSSELNVNALELDDSALYLCASSPWGSGRAETQYFGPGTRLLVL.

The CDR3 spells CAWRAGAGNTIYF. DNA of the CDR3: TGTGCCTGGAGGGCAGGGGCTGGAAACACCATATATTTT. This chain joins TRBV30 and TRBJ1-3, with D perhaps TRBD1 (6 bases). V gave up 3 bases and J gave up 2 bases, with 8 bases separating them. This CDR3 region has 13 residues. CDR1 is GTSNPN, CDR2 SVGIG, per germline (reference sequence).

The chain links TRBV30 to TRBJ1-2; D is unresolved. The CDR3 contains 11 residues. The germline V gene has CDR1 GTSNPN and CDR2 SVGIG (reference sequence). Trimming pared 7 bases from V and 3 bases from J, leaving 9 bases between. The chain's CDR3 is CASSIDYGYTF. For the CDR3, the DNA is TGTGCCTCAAGTATCGACTATGGCTACACCTTC.

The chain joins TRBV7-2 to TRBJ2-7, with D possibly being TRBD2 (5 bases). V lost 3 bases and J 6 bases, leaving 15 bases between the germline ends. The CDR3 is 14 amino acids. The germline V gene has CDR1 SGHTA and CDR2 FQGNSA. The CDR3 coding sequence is TGTGCCAGCAGCTTCGGCTGGGGTGAGGGCGAGCAGTACTTC. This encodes CASSFGWGEGEQYF.

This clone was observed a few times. The CDR3 spells CASSEKRHKGGGYTF. CDR3 nucleotide sequence: TGTGCCAGCAGCGAAAAAAGACATAAGGGTGGTGGCTACACCTTC. The chain employs TRBV2 and TRBJ1-2; D unresolved. CDR1 and CDR2 (germline): SNHLY, FYNNEI. V lost 6 bases to trimming and J lost 7 bases, with 21 bases between them. The CDR3 sequence is 15 residues long. Supplemented by reference TRBV2 and TRBJ1-2, the full variable domain reads EPEVTQTPSHQVTQMGQEVILRCVPISNHLYFYWYRQILGQKVEFLVSFYNNEISEKSEIFDDQFSVERPDGSNFTLKIRSTKLEDSAMYFCASSEKRHKGGGYTFGSGTRLTVV.

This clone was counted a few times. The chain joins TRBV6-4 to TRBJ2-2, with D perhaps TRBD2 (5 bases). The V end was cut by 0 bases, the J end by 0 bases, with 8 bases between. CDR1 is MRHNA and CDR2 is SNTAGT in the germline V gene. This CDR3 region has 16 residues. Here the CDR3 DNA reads TGTGCCAGCAGTGACTCTGGTAGCGCGAACACCGGGGAGCTGTTTTTT. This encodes CASSDSGSANTGELFF.

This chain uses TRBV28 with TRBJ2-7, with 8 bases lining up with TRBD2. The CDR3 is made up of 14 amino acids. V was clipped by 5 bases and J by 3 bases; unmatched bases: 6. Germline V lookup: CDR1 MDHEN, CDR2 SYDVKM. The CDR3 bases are TGTGCCAGCAGTGGCGGGGGGTCAGACTACGAGCAGTACTTC. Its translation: CASSGGGSDYEQYF.

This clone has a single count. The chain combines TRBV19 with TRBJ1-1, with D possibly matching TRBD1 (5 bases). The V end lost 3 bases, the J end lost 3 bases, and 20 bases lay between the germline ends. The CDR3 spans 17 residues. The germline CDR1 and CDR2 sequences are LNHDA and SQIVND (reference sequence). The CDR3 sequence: CASSIIGTGPGDTEAFF. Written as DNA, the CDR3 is TGTGCCAGTAGTATTATAGGGACGGGGCCCGGGGACACTGAAGCTTTCTTT.

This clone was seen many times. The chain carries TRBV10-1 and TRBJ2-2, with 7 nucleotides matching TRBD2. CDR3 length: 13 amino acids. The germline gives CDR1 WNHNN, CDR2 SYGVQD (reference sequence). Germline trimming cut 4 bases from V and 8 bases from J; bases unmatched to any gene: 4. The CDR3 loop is CASSASGWGELFF. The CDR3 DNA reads TGCGCCAGCAGTGCTAGCGGATGGGGGGAGCTGTTTTTT.

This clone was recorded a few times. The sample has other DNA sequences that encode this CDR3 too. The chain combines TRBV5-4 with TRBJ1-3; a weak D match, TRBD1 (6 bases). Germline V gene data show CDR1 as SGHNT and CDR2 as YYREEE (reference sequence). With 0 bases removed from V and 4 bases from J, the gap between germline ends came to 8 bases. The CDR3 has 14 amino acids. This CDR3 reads CASSLGQAGNTIYF. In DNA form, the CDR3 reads TGTGCCAGCAGCTTGGGACAGGCAGGAAACACCATATATTTT. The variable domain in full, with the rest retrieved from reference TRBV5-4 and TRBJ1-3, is ETGVTQSPTHLIKTRGQQVTLRCSSQSGHNTVSWYQQALGQGPQFIFQYYREEENGRGNFPPRFSGLQFPNYSSELNVNALELDDSALYLCASSLGQAGNTIYFGEGSWLTVV.

CDR3 amino acids: CASSSWGGDEQYF. The CDR3, as DNA: TGTGCCAGCAGTTCCTGGGGCGGGGACGAGCAGTACTTC. This chain links TRBV7-9 with TRBJ2-7, with D tentatively TRBD2 (6 bases). V was shortened by 6 bases and J by 5 bases, with 14 bases between the two germline ends. Germline CDR1 SEHNR, CDR2 FQNEAQ (reference sequence). This CDR3 comprises 13 residues.